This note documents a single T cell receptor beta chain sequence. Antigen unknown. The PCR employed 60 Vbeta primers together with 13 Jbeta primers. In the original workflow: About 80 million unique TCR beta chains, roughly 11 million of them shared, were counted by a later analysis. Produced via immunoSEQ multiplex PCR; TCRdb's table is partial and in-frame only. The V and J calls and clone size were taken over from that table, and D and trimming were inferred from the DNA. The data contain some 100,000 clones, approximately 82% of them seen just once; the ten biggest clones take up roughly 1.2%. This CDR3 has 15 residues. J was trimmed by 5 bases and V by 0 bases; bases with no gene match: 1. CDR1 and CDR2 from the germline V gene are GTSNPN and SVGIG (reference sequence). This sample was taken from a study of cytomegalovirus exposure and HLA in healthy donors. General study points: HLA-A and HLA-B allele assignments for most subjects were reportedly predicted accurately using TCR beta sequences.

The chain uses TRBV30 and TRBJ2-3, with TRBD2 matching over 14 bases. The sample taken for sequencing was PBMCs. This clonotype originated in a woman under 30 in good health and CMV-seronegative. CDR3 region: CAWSVGLAGGDTQYF. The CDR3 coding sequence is TGTGCCTGGAGTGTAGGACTAGCGGGGGGAGATACGCAGTATTTT.